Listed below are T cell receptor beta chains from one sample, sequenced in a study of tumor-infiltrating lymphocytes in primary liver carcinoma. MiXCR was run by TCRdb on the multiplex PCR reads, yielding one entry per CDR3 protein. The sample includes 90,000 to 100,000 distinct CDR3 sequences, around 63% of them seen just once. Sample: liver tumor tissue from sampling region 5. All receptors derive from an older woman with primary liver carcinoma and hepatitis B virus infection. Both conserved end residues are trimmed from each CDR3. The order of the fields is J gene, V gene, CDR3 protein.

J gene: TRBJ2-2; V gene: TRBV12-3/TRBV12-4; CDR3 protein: ASSFSTNTRELC
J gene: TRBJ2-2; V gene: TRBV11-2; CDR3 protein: ASSLPGQGGTWELF
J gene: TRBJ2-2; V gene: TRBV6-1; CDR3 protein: AGSISDLNTGELF
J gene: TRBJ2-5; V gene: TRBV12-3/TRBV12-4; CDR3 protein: ASRRLLGGPRVEDQY
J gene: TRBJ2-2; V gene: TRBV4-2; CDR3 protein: ASSRALRAGGVTRDLF
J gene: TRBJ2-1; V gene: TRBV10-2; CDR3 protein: TSSESANSRQS
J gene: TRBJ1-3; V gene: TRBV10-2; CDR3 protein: ASNPGYYSGNTIY
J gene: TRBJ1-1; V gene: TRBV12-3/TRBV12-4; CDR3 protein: ASSSGRENTEAF
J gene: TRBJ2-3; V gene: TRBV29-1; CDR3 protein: SVPGLAVGTDTQY
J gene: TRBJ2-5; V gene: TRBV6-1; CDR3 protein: ASSGLAGGGPGEIQY
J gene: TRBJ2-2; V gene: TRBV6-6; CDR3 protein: ASAIHGGGELF
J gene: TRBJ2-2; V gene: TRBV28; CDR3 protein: ASSFPRYTGELL
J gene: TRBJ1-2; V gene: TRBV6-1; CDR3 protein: ASSEGAAINIYGYT
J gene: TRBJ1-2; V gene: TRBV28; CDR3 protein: ASTKFRGYT
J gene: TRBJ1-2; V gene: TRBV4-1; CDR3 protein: ANSQDHGGVYGYT
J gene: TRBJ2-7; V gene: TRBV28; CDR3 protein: ASSLRGLYEQY
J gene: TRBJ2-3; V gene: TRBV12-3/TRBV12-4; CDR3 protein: ACTLASRGTDTQY
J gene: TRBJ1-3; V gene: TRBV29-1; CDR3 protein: SVAGTGLSGNTVY
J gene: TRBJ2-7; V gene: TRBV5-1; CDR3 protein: ASSLTGDSSYEQY
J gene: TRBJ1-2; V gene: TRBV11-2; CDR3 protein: ASSSGIEYGYT
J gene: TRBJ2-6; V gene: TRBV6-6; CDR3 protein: ASSLTASGANVLT
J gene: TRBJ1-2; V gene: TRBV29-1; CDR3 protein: SVGFGGDGYT
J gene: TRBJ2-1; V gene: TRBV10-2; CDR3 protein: ASSETVYNEQL
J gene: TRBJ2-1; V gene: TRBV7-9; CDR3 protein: ASIPISRDVNEQF
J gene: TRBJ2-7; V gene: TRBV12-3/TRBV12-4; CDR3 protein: AGSPPGLAGYEQY
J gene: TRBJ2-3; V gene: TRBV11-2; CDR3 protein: AGSSAEVGDTQY
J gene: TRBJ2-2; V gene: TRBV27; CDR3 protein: ASSLQPNTGELF
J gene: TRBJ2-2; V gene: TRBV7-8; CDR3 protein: ASSLRGDSNTEELF
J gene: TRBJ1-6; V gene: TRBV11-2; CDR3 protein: ASSLDLGANSPLH
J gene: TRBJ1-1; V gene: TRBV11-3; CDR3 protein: ASSYSGAIKAF
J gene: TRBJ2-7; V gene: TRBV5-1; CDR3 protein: ASGYGTGGLYEQY
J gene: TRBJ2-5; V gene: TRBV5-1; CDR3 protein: ASRGETQY
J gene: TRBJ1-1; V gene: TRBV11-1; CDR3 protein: ASSFFGAANTEAF
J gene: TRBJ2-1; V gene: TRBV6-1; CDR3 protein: ASSEWGLVYAKSNEQF
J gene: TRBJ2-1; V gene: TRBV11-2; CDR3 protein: ASSWTSRAEQF
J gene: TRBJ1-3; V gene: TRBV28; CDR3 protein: VSSFRGVRRGGDGNAIY
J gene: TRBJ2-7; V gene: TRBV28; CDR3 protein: DSSSPGTGRYEQY
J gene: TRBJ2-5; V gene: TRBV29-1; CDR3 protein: SAGTAQETQH
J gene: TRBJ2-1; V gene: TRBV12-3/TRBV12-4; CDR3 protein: ASSPRGPVTGLGYVEQF
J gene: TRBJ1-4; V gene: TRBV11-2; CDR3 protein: ASSLDPLGGSEKLF
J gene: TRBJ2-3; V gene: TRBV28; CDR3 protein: ASSWGPTQY
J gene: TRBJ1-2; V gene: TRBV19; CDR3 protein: ASSFQGNHGYT
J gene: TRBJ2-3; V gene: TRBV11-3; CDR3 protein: ASGCWVAGEDSTDMQY
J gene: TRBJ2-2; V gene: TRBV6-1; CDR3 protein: ASSESVGDTGELF
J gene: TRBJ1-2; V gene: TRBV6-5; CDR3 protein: ASSRQGRGHT
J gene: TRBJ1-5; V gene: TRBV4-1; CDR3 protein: ASSQEGSGNEPQH
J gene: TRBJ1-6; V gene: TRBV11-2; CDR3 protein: ANSLDPGPNPPLH
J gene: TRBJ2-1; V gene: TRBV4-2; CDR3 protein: ASTSEDKMGSYNEQF
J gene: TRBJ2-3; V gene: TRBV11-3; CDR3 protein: ASSLVARATDTHY
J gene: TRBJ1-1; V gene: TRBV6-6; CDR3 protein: ASMKTGRTEAF
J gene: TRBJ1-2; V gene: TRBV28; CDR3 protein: ASSTGALFNHGYT
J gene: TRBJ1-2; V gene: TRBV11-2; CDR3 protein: ASRQGRGYT
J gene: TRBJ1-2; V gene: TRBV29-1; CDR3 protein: CVEEGEWNGYT
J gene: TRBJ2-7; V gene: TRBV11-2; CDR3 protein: TSKPNIRDNYKQY